The rows below give T cell receptor beta chains drawn from one sample of a study of vaccination effects on CD4 cells after COVID-19. No cognate antigen is known for these TCRs. Generated by immunoSEQ multiplex PCR, the TCRdb table keeps only in-frame clones and is missing some. The data contain some 60,000 clones, 78% of them singletons. Sequencing was performed on CD4+ T cells from PBMCs cultured without peptide, taken after COVID-19 vaccination. Every receptor here comes from a human donor who received a COVID-19 vaccine. CDR3s include the opening cysteine and the closing phenylalanine or tryptophan. Each record gives: J gene, clone size, D gene, V gene, CDR3 protein, CDR3 DNA. A D gene is named only where the DNA matches it firmly. The size field is filled for only some rows; it gives once, few, many or a size class.

TRBJ2-5	NA	TRBD1	TRBV5-8	CASARGPGETQYF	TGTGCCAGCGCCAGGGGGCCGGGGGAGACCCAGTACTTC
TRBJ2-1	NA	TRBD2	TRBV5-4	CASSSRTSGLYNEQFF	TGTGCCAGCAGCTCAAGGACTAGCGGTCTTTACAATGAGCAGTTCTTC
TRBJ2-2	NA	NA	TRBV2	CASSDRTLGTGELFF	TGTGCCAGCAGTGATAGGACACTGGGCACCGGGGAGCTGTTTTTT
TRBJ1-5	NA	NA	TRBV21-1	CASYADRVVDQPQHF	TGTGCCAGCTACGCAGACAGGGTTGTGGATCAGCCCCAGCATTTT
TRBJ1-1	many	NA	TRBV3-1/TRBV3-2	CASSHGDERTEAFF	TGTGCCAGCAGCCACGGTGATGAACGCACTGAAGCTTTCTTT
TRBJ1-4	few	TRBD1	TRBV25-1	CASSAPGTGPLFF	TGTGCCAGCAGCGCCCCGGGGACAGGGCCACTGTTTTTT
TRBJ1-1	NA	NA	TRBV18	CATLGAMNTEAFF	TGTGCCACCCTCGGGGCCATGAACACTGAAGCTTTCTTT
TRBJ2-1	NA	TRBD2	TRBV27	CASTIGRGSYNEQFF	TGTGCCAGTACAATCGGGAGGGGCTCCTACAATGAGCAGTTCTTC
TRBJ2-5	NA	NA	TRBV7-2	CASSQDSRQETQYF	TGTGCCAGCAGCCAAGACAGCCGCCAAGAGACCCAGTACTTC
TRBJ1-2	few	NA	TRBV2	CASSALYGYTF	TGTGCCAGCAGTGCCTTATATGGCTACACCTTC
TRBJ1-2	few	NA	TRBV24-1	CATSDLYGETFGGYTF	TGTGCCACCAGTGATTTGTATGGAGAAACTTTTGGTGGCTACACCTTC
TRBJ2-2	NA	NA	TRBV27	CASSLNGGSTGELFF	TGTGCCAGCAGTTTGAACGGAGGGAGCACCGGGGAGCTGTTTTTT
TRBJ1-1	NA	TRBD1	TRBV4-3	CASSQGGTGVETEAFF	TGCGCCAGCAGCCAGGGGGGGACAGGGGTCGAGACTGAAGCTTTCTTT
TRBJ2-3	NA	TRBD2	TRBV5-8	CASSGGTSGGGTDTQYF	TGTGCCAGCAGCGGGGGGACTAGCGGGGGTGGCACAGATACGCAGTATTTT
TRBJ1-2	NA	NA	TRBV3-1/TRBV3-2	CASSQVGGYTF	TGTGCCAGCAGCCAAGTGGGTGGCTACACCTTC